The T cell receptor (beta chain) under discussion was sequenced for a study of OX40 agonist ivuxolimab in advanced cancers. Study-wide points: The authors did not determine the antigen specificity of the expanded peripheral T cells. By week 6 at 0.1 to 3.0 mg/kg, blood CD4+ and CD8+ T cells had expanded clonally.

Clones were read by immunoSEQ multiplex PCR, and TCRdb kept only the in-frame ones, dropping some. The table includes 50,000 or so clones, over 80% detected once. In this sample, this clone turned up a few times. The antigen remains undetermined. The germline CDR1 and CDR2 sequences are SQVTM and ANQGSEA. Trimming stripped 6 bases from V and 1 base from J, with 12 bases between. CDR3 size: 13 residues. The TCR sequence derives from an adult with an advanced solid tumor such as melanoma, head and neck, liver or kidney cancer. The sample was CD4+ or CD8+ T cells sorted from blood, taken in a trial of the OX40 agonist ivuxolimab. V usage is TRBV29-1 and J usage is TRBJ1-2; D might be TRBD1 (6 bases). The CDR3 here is CSVRDIYNYGYTF. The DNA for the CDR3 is TGCAGCGTCCGGGACATTTATAACTATGGCTACACCTTC.